A single T cell receptor beta chain is shown here with its context. Its antigen is undetermined. V lost 7 bases to trimming and J lost 8 bases, with 14 bases between them. This CDR3 region has 12 residues. Germline values: CDR1 MNHNS, CDR2 SASEGT. TCRdb independently ran MiXCR on the reads; one entry per CDR3 protein. The sample has about 770,000 distinct CDR3 sequences; almost 30% are singletons. The data are from a study of T cell repertoires in cytomegalovirus infection. In the study overall: Well-studied HLA-B-restricted epitopes and recently identified HLA-C-restricted epitopes of CMV were both used in the study. Public TCR beta signatures marked donors with CMV infection and the matching HLA. Findings and caveats of the study: Clonotypes of TCR beta that were HLA-C-restricted and CMV-specific dominated the ex vivo response.

The input for sequencing was cultured CD8+ T cells from PBMCs, taken from culture after CMV antigen stimulation. The sequence derives from a human donor in good health (CMV status not recorded). Some clones in this sample may be carry-over from other donors' samples. This rearrangement joins TRBV6-1 to TRBJ1-1; maybe TRBD1 (5 bases). CDR3 bases: TGTGCCAGCACCGCAAGCCGGGGGGAAGCTTTCTTT. This encodes CASTASRGEAFF.